Listed below are T cell receptor beta chains from one sample, sequenced in a study of blood T cell repertoires in COVID-19. Using immunoSEQ multiplex PCR, the repertoire was profiled, and TCRdb retains in-frame clones only, with some absent. The sample lists 150,000 to 250,000 clones, around 81% occurring once. Sequencing was performed on PBMCs or T cells enriched from blood (not recorded which). These receptors came from a man aged 35 to 55 who had recovered from COVID-19. CDR3s include the opening cysteine and the closing phenylalanine or tryptophan. The order of the fields is J gene, clone size, V gene, D gene, CDR3 DNA, CDR3 protein. The D gene is left open where the match is weak. The size of a clone is reported for some rows only, either as once, few or many, or as a class for expanded clones.

TRBJ2-5 | NA | TRBV7-6 | NA | TGTGCCAGCAGCTTAGCGTCTCAAGAGACCCAGTACTTC | CASSLASQETQYF
TRBJ2-7 | NA | TRBV7-6 | TRBD1 | TGTGCCAGCAGCGCAGGGGGACCCTACGAGCAGTACTTC | CASSAGGPYEQYF
TRBJ2-7 | NA | TRBV14 | NA | TGTGCCAGCAGCCAAGTAAGGGGCGAGCAGTACTTC | CASSQVRGEQYF
TRBJ1-2 | NA | TRBV7-9 | NA | TGTGCCAGCAGCTTAGACGGGGTTAAGGGCTACACCTTC | CASSLDGVKGYTF
TRBJ2-1 | NA | TRBV5-4 | TRBD2 | TGTGCCAGCACCCGAGGCGGGGGGACCTACAATGAGCAGTTCTTC | CASTRGGGTYNEQFF
TRBJ2-1 | NA | TRBV12-3/TRBV12-4 | NA | TGTGCCAGCAGTATGAGCGCTGAGCAGTTCTTC | CASSMSAEQFF
TRBJ1-2 | NA | TRBV3-1/TRBV3-2 | TRBD1 | TGTGCCAGCAGCCAAGTATTGGGACAGGCAGGACCAACTAACTATGGCTACACCTTC | CASSQVLGQAGPTNYGYTF
TRBJ1-6 | few | TRBV2 | NA | TGTGCCAGCAGTCCTCATGGACAGAATTCACCCCTCCACTTT | CASSPHGQNSPLHF
TRBJ1-6 | NA | TRBV28 | NA | TGTGCCAGCAGTTTCGAGGGAGCCTATAATTCACCCCTCCACTTT | CASSFEGAYNSPLHF
TRBJ2-7 | NA | TRBV2 | TRBD2 | TGTGCCAGCAGCGTAGGAGCGGGGCCCTACGAGCAGTACTTC | CASSVGAGPYEQYF
TRBJ2-7 | NA | TRBV15 | TRBD1 | TGTGCCACCAGCAGAGAGTGGGACAGCACGGAGCAGTACTTC | CATSREWDSTEQYF
TRBJ2-3 | NA | TRBV4-1 | TRBD2 | TGCGCCAGCAGCAGTCACCCAAGCGGGGGGGGAACAGATACGCAGTATTTT | CASSSHPSGGGTDTQYF
TRBJ2-7 | NA | TRBV4-1 | NA | TGCGCCAGCAGCCAAGCGGGGGGCCCCTACGAGCAGTACTTC | CASSQAGGPYEQYF
TRBJ2-1 | NA | TRBV5-4 | NA | TGTGCCAGCAGCGAGTCTGCGGGGCGAGCCTACAATGAGCAGTTCTTC | CASSESAGRAYNEQFF
TRBJ2-5 | NA | TRBV29-1 | NA | TGCAGCGTTTTATTACTTAACCAAGAGACCCAGTACTTC | CSVLLLNQETQYF